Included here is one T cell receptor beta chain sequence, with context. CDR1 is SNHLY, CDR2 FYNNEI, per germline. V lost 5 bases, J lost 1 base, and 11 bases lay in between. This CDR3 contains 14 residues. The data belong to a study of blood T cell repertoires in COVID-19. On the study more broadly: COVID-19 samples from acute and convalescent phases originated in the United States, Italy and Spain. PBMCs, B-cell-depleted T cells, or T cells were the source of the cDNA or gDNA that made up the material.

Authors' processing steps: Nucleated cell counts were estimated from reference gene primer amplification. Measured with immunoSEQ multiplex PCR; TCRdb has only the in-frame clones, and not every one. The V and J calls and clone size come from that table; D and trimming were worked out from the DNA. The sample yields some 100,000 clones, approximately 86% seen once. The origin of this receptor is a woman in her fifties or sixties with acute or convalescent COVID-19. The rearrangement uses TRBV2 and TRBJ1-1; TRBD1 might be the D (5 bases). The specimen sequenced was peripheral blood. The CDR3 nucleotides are TGTGCCAGCAGTAGGGCTACAGGGAACACTGAAGCTTTCTTT. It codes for CASSRATGNTEAFF.